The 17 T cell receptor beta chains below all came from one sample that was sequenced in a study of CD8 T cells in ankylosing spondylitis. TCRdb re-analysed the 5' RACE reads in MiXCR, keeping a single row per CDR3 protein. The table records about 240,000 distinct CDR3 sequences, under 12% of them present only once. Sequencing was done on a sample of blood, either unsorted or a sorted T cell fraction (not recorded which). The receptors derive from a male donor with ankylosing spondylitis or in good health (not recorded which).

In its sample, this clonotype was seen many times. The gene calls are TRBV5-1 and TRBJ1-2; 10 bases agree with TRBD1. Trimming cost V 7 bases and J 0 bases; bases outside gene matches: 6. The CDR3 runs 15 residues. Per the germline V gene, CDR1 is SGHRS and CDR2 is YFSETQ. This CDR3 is CASSRDRGANYGYTF. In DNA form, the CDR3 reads TGCGCCAGCTCCCGGGACAGGGGAGCTAACTATGGCTACACCTTC. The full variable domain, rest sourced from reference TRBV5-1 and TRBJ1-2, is KAGVTQTPRYLIKTRGQQVTLSCSPISGHRSVSWYQQTPGQGLQFLFEYFSETQRNKGNFPGRFSGRQFSNSRSEMNVSTLELGDSALYLCASSRDRGANYGYTFGSGTRLTVV.

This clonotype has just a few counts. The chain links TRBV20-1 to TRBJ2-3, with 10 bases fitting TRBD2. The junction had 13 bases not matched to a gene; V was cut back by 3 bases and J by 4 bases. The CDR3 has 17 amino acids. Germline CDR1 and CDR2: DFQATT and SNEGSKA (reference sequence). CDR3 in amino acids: CSASLGWGAGGADTQYF. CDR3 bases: TGCAGTGCTAGTCTAGGTTGGGGAGCGGGAGGGGCAGATACGCAGTATTTT.

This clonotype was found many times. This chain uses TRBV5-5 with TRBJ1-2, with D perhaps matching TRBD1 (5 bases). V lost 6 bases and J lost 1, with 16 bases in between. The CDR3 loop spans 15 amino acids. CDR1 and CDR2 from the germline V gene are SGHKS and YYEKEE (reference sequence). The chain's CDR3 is CASTYSPGVNYGYTF. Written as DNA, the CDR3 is TGTGCCAGCACCTATTCACCGGGGGTTAACTATGGCTACACCTTC.

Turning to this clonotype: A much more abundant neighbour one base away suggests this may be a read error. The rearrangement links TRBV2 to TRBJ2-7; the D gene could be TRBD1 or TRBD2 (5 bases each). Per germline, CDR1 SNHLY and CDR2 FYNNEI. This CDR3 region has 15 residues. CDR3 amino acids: CASTSRSPGPYELYF. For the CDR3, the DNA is TGTGCCAGCACCTCTAGGTCCCCGGGGCCTTACGAGCTGTACTTC.

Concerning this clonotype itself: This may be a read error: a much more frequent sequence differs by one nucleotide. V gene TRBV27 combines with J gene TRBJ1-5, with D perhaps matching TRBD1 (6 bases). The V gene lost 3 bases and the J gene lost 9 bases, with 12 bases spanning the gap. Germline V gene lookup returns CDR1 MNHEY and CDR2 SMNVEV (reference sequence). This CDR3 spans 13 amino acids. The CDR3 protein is CASSFRGYRPQHF. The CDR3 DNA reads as TGTGCCAGCAGTTTTAGGGGGTATCGGCCCCAGCATTTT.

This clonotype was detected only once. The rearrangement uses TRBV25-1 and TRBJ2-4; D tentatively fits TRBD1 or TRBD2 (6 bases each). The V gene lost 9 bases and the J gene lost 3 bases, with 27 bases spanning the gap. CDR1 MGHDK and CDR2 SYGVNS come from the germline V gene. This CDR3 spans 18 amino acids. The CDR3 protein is CASPGASTLTRVKNIQYF. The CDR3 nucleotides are TGTGCCAGTCCGGGGGCTAGCACATTGACGAGGGTCAAAAACATTCAGTACTTC.

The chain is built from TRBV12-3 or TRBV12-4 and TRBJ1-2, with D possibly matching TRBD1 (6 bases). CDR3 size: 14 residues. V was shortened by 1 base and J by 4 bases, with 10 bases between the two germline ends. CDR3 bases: TGTGCCAGCAGTTTAGGGGGGGCTAGCTATGGCTACACCTTC. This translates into CASSLGGASYGYTF.

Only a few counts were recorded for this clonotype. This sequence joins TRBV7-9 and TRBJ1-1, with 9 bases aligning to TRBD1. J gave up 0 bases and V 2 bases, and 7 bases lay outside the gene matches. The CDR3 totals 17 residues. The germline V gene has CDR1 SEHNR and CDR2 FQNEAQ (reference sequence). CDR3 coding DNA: TGTGCCAGCAGCTTACGACAGGGGGTTTCTATGAACACTGAAGCTTTCTTT. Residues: CASSLRQGVSMNTEAFF.

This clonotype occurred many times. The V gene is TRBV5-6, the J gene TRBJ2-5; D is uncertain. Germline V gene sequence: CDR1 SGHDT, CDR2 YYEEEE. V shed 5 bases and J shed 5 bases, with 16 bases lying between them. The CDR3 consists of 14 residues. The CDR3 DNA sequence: TGTGCCAGCAGTCCGCGGCCCGGCCAGGAGACCCAGTACTTC. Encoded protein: CASSPRPGQETQYF.

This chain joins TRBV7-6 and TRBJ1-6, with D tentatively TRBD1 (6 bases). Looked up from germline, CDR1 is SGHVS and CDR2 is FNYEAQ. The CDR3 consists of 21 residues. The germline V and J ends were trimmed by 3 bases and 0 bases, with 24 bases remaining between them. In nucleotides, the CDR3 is TGTGCCAGCAGCTTCCCCGGGGGCGGGACACAGCCAAGCTCCTATAATTCACCCCTCCACTTT. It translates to CASSFPGGGTQPSSYNSPLHF.

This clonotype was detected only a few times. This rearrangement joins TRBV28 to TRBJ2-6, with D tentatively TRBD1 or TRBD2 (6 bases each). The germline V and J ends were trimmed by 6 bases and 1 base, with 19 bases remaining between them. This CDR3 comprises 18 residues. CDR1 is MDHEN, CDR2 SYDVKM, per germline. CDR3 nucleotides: TGTGCCAGCAGCCTTCCGGGACACGGAGGGTCTGGGGCCAACGTCCTGACTTTC. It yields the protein CASSLPGHGGSGANVLTF.

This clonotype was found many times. The CDR3, as DNA: TGTGCCAGCAGTTTCGGAGAGACCCAGTACTTC. It codes for CASSFGETQYF. The V call is TRBV12-3 or TRBV12-4, the J call TRBJ2-5, with D unresolved. CDR3 length equals 11 residues. Between the trimmed V and J ends, which lost 3 bases and 4 bases, there was a span of 3 bases.

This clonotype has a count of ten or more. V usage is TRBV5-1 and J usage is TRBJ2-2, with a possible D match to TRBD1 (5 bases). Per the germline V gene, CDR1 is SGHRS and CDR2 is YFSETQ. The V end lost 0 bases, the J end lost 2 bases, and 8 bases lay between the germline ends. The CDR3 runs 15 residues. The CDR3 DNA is TGCGCCAGCAGCTTGGAAACAGGCAACACCGGGGAGCTGTTTTTT. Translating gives CASSLETGNTGELFF.

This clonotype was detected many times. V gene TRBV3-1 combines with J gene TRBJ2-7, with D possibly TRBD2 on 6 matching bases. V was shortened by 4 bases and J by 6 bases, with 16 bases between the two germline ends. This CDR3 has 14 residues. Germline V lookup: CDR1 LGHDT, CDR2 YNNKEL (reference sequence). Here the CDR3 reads CASSRREVRGEQYF. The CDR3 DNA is TGTGCCAGCAGCCGGAGGGAGGTGAGAGGCGAGCAGTACTTC.

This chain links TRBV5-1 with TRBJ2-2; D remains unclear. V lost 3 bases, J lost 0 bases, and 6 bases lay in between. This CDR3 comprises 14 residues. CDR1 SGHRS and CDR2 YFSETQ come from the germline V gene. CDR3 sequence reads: CASSWAPNTGELFF. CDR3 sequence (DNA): TGCGCCAGCAGCTGGGCGCCGAACACCGGGGAGCTGTTTTTT.

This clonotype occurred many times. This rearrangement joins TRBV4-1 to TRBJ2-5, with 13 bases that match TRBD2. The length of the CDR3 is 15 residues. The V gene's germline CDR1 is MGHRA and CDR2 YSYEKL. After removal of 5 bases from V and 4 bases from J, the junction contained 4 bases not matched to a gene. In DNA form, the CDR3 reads TGCGCCAGCAGCTATCGACTAGCGGGAGGAGAGACCCAGTACTTC. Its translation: CASSYRLAGGETQYF.

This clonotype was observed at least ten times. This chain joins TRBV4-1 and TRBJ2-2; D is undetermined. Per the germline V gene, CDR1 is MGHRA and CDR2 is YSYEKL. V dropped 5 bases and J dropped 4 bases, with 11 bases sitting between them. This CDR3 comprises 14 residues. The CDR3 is CASSNAFGTGELFF. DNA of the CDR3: TGCGCCAGCAGCAACGCTTTTGGCACCGGGGAGCTGTTTTTT.